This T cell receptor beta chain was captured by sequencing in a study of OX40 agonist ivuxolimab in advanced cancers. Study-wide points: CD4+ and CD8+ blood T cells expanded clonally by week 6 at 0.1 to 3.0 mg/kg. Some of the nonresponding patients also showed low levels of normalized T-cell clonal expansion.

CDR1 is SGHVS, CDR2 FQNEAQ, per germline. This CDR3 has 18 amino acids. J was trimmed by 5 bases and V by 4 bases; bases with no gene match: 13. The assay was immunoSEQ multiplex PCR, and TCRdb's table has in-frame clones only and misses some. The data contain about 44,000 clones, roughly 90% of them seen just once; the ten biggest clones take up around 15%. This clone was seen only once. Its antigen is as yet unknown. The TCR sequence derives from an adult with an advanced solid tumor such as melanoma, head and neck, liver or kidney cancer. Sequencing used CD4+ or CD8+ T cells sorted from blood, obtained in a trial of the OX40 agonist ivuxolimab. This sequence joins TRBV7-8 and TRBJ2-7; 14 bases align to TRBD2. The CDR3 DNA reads TGTGCCAGCAGCTCCGGGACTAGCGGGAGCTTGGTATGGAACGAGCAGTACTTC. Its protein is CASSSGTSGSLVWNEQYF.